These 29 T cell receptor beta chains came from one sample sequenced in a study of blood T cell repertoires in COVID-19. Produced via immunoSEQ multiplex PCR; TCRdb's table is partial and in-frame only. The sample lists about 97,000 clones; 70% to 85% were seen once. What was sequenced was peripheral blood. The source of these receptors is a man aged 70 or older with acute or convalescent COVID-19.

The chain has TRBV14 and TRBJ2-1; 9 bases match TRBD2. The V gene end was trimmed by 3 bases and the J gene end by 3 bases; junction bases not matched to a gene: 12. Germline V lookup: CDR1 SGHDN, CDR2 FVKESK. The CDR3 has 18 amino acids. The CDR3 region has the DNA TGTGCCAGCAGCCAGCGCCTAGCGGGGACCTCCGACTACAATGAGCAGTTCTTC. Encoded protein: CASSQRLAGTSDYNEQFF.

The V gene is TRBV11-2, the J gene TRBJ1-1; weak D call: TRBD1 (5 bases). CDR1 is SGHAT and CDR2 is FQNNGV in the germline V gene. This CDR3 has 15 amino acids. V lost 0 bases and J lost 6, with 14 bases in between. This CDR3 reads CASSLEPAGVAEAFF. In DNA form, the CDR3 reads TGTGCCAGCAGCTTAGAACCGGCGGGGGTAGCTGAAGCTTTCTTT. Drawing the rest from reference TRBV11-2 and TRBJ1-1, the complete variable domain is EAGVAQSPRYKIIEKRQSVAFWCNPISGHATLYWYQQILGQGPKLLIQFQNNGVVDDSQLPKDRFSAERLKGVDSTLKIQPAKLEDSAVYLCASSLEPAGVAEAFFGQGTRLTVV.

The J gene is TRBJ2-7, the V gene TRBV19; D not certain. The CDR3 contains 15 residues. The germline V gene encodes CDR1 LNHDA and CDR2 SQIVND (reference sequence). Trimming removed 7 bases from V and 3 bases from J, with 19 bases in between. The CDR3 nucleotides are TGTGCCAGTACCCCTATCGCAGGTACCTACTACGAGCAGTACTTC. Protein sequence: CASTPIAGTYYEQYF.

Written as DNA, the CDR3 is TGTGCCACTCAAAGGGGTGAAGCTTTCTTT. Translation gives CATQRGEAFF. The chain carries TRBV24-1 and TRBJ1-1; D perhaps matches TRBD1 (5 bases). Germline V gene sequence: CDR1 KGHDR, CDR2 SFDVKD. The CDR3 spans 10 residues. With 10 bases removed from V and 7 bases from J, the gap between germline ends came to 9 bases.

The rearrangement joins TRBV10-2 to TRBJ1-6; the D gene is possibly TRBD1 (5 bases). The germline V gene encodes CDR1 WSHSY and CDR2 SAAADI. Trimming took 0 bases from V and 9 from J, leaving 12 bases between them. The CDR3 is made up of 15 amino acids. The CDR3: CASSESNIGASPLHF. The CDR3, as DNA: TGCGCCAGCAGTGAGTCAAATATTGGGGCTTCACCCCTCCACTTT.

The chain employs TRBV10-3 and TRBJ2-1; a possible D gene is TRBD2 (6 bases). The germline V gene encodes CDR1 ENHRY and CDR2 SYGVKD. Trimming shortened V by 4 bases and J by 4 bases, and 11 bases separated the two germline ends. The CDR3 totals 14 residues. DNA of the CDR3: TGTGCCATCAGTGGACTAGACCTTTACAATGAGCAGTTCTTC. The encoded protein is CAISGLDLYNEQFF.

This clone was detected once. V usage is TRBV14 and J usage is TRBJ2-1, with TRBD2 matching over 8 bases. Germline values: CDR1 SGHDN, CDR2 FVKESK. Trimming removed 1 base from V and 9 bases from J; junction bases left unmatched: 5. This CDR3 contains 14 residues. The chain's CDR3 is CASSQVLAVGEQFF. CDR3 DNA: TGTGCCAGCAGCCAAGTACTAGCGGTGGGTGAGCAGTTCTTC.

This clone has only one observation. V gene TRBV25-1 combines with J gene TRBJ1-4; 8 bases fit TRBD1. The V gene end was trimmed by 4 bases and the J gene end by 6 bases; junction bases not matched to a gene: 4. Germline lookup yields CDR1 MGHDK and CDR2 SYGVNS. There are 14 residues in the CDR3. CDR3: CASSVDREDEKLFF. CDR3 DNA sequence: TGTGCCAGCAGTGTGGACAGGGAGGATGAAAAACTGTTTTTT. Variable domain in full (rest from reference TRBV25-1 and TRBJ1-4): EADIYQTPRYLVIGTGKKITLECSQTMGHDKMYWYQQDPGMELHLIHYSYGVNSTEKGDLSSESTVSRIRTEHFPLTLESARPSHTSQYLCASSVDREDEKLFFGSGTQLSVL.

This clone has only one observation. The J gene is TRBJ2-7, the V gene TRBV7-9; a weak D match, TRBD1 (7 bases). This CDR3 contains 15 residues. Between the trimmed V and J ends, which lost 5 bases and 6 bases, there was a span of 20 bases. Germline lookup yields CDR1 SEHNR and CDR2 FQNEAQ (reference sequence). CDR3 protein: CASSPAGTAAPEQYF. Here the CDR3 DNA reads TGTGCCAGCAGCCCGGCGGGGACAGCGGCCCCCGAGCAGTACTTC. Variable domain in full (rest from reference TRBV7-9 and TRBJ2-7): DTGVSQNPRHKITKRGQNVTFRCDPISEHNRLYWYRQTLGQGPEFLTYFQNEAQLEKSRLLSDRFSAERPKGSFSTLEIQRTEQGDSAMYLCASSPAGTAAPEQYFGPGTRLTVT.

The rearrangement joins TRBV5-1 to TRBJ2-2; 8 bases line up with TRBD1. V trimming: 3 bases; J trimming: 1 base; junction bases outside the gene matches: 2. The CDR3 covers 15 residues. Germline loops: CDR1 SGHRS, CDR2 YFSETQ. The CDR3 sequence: CASSSGTGNTGELFF. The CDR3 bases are TGCGCCAGCAGCTCCGGGACAGGGAACACCGGGGAGCTGTTTTTT.

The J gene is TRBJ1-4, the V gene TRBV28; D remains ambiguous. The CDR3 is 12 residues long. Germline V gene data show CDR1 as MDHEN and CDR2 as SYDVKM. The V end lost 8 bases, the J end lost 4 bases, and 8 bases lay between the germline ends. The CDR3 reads CASGPFNEKLFF. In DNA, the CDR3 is TGTGCCAGCGGGCCCTTTAATGAAAAACTGTTTTTT.

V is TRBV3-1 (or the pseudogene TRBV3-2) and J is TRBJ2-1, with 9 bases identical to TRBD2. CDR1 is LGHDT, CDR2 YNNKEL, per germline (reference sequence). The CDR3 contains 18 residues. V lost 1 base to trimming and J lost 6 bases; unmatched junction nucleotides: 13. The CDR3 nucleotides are TGTGCCAGCAGCCAAGGATACCGTCTAGCGGGGTCCGGCAATGAGCAGTTCTTC. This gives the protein CASSQGYRLAGSGNEQFF.

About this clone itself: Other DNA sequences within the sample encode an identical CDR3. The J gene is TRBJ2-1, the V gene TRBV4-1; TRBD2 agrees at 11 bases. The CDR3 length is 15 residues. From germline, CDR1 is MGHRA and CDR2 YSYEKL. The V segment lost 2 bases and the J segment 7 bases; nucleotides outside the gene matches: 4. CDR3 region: CASSQPLAGVNEQFF. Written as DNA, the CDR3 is TGCGCCAGCAGCCAACCACTAGCGGGAGTAAATGAGCAGTTCTTC.

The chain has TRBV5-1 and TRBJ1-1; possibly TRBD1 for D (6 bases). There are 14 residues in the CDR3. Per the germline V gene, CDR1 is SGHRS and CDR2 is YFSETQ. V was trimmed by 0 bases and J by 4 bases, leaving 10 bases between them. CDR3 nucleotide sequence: TGCGCCAGCAGCTTGGGGACAGTTTCCACTGAAGCTTTCTTT. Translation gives CASSLGTVSTEAFF. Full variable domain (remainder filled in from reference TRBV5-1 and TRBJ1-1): KAGVTQTPRYLIKTRGQQVTLSCSPISGHRSVSWYQQTPGQGLQFLFEYFSETQRNKGNFPGRFSGRQFSNSRSEMNVSTLELGDSALYLCASSLGTVSTEAFFGQGTRLTVV.

The CDR3 loop reads CASRGSGGYTDTQYF. The DNA for the CDR3 is TGTGCCAGCAGGGGTAGCGGGGGGTACACAGATACGCAGTATTTT. The V and J genes are TRBV2 and TRBJ2-3; 10 positions agree with TRBD2. The CDR3 covers 15 residues. V lost 6 bases, J lost 2 bases, and 5 bases stayed unmatched. Germline loops: CDR1 SNHLY, CDR2 FYNNEI.

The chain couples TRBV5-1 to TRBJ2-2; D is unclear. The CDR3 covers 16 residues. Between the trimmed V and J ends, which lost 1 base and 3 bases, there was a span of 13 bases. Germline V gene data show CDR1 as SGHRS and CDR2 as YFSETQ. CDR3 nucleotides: TGCGCCAGCAGCTTGTTGCGGCTAGACTACACCGGGGAGCTGTTTTTT. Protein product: CASSLLRLDYTGELFF.

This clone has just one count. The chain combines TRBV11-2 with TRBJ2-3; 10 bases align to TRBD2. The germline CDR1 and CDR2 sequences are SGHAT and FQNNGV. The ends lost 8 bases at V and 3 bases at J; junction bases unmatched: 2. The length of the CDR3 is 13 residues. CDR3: CASGTSVTDTQYF. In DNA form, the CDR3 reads TGTGCCAGCGGGACTAGCGTTACAGATACGCAGTATTTT.

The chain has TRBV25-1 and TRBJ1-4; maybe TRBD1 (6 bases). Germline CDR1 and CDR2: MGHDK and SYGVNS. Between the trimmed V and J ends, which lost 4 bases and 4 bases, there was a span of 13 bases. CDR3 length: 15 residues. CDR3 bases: TGTGCCAGCAGTGCCCTGGACAGAATTAATGAAAAACTGTTTTTT. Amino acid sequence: CASSALDRINEKLFF.

CDR3 nucleotides: TGTGCCAGCTCACCGTCCGGGACATTGAACACCGGGGAGCTGTTTTTT. Translated, it gives CASSPSGTLNTGELFF. The J gene is TRBJ2-2, the V gene TRBV18; D is perhaps TRBD1 (6 bases). CDR3 length equals 16 residues. In germline, CDR1 is KGHSH, CDR2 LQKENI. The V end was cut by 3 bases, the J end by 1 base, with 12 bases between.

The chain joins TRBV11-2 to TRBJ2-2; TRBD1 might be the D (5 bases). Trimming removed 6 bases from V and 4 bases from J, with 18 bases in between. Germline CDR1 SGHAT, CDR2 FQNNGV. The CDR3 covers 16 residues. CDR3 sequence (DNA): TGTGCCAGCAGAGCTGTGGCCAGGGCGTTCACCGGGGAGCTGTTTTTT. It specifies CASRAVARAFTGELFF.

The CDR3 coding sequence is TGTGCCAGCAGGAACGACAGGACAGCTAACTATGGCTACACCTTC. It encodes CASRNDRTANYGYTF. V is TRBV6-5 and J is TRBJ1-2; D perhaps matches TRBD1 (6 bases). V dropped 6 bases and J dropped 0 bases, with 14 bases sitting between them. Germline values: CDR1 MNHEY, CDR2 SVGAGI. This CDR3 comprises 15 residues.

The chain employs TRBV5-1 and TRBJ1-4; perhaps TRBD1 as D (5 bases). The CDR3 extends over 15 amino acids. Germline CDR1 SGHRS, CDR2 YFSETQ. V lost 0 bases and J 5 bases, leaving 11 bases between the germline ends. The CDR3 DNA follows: TGCGCCAGCAGCTTGGGGACAAGCCGCAATGAAAAACTGTTTTTT. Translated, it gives CASSLGTSRNEKLFF.

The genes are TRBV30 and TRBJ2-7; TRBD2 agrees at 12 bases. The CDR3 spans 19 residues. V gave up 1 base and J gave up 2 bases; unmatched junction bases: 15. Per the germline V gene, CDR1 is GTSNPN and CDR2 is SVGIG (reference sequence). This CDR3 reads CAWSGSRSTSGGYAYEQYF. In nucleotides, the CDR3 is TGTGCCTGGAGTGGGTCCCGATCGACTAGCGGGGGCTATGCCTACGAGCAGTACTTC.

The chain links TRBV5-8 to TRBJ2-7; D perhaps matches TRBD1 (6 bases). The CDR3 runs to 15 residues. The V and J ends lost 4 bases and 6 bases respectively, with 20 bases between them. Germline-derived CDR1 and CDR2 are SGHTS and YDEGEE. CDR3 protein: CASSRLPGHQFEQYF. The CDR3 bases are TGTGCCAGCAGCCGACTTCCGGGACATCAATTCGAGCAGTACTTC.

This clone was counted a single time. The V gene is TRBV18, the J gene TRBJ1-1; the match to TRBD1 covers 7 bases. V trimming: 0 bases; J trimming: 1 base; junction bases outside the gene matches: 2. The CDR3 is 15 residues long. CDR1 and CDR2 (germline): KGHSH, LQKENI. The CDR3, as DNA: TGTGCCAGCTCACCACCGACAGGGACGAACACTGAAGCTTTCTTT. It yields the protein CASSPPTGTNTEAFF.

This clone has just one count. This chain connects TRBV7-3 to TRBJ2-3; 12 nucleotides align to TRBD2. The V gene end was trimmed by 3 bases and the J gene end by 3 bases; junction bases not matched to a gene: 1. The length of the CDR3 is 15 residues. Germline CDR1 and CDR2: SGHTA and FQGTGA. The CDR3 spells CASSFTSGGTDTQYF. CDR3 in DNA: TGTGCCAGCAGCTTTACTAGCGGGGGGACAGATACGCAGTATTTT.

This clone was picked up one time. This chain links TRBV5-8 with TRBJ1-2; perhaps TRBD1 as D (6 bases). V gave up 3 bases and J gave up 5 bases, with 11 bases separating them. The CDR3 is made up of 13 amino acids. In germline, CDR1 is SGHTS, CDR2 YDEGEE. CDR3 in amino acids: CASSWTVNYGYTF. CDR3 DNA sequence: TGTGCCAGCAGCTGGACAGTTAATTATGGCTACACCTTC.

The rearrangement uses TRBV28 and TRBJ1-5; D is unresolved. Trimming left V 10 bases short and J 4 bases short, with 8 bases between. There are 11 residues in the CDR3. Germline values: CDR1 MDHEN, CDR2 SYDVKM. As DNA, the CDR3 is TGTGCCACGGTTCGAAATCAGCCCCAGCATTTT. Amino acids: CATVRNQPQHF. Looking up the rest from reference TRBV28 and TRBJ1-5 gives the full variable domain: DVKVTQSSRYLVKRTGEKVFLECVQDMDHENMFWYRQDPGLGLRLIYFSYDVKMKEKGDIPEGYSVSREKKERFSLILESASTNQTSMYLCATVRNQPQHFGDGTRLSIL.

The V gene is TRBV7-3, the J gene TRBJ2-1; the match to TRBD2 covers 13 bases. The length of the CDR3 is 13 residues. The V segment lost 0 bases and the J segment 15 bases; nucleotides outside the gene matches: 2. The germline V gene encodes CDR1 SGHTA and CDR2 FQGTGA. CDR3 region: CASSLTTSGRRFF. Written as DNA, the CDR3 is TGTGCCAGCAGCTTAACGACTAGCGGGAGGAGGTTCTTC.